This TCR beta chain was observed in a study of blood T cell repertoires in COVID-19. Study context: Acute-phase and convalescent COVID-19 samples originated in the United States, Italy and Spain.

CDR3 length equals 17 residues. J gave up 1 base and V 5 bases, and 9 bases lay outside the gene matches. CDR1 is MNHNY, CDR2 SVGAGI, per germline (reference sequence). In this sample, this clone turned up once. Original handling: Amplification from reference gene primers served as the basis for estimated nucleated cell counts. Method: immunoSEQ multiplex PCR; TCRdb's copy keeps in-frame clones and lacks some. V and J calls and clone size are given by that table; D and trimming were obtained from the DNA. The repertoire holds 350,000 or so clones, around 91% seen once, with around 6.3% in the top ten.

Material for sequencing was peripheral blood. The genes are TRBV6-6 and TRBJ2-1, with 9 nucleotides matching TRBD2. This receptor was taken from a young man with active or convalescent COVID-19. CDR3 amino acids: CASSPAGGLRSYNEQFF. The CDR3 region has the DNA TGTGCCAGCAGTCCCGCGGGGGGGCTTCGATCCTACAATGAGCAGTTCTTC.